These T cell receptor beta chains were read from a single sample in a study of blood T cells in healthy people across ages. TCRdb re-called the 5' RACE reads through MiXCR, storing one row per CDR3 protein. The sample includes around 1.1 million distinct CDR3 sequences, more than 30% of them seen just once. Sequencing was carried out using blood. The origin of the receptors is a man between 18 and 29 years old in good health. Each CDR3 is given with its conserved first and last residue. Fields, in order: V gene, J gene, CDR3 protein.

>TRBV29-1|TRBJ2-7
CSVEGLAADNEQYF
>TRBV7-2|TRBJ2-3
CASSLGPAGYTDTQYF
>TRBV4-2|NA
CASSPPSGGSNEQYF
>TRBV28|TRBJ2-1
CASSLSDRGWNEQFF
>TRBV6-5|TRBJ1-5
CASNILPGTGMEQPQHF
>TRBV4-2|TRBJ2-6
CASSQDLGGSSGANVLTF
>TRBV3-1|TRBJ1-4
CAGSQTGGREKLFF
>TRBV20-1|TRBJ2-1
CSVRGENYNEQFF
>TRBV27|TRBJ1-6
CASRRRDYNSPLHF
>TRBV9|NA
CASSVSSQHPPSEQYF
>TRBV25-1|TRBJ1-4
CASSEFVGEKLFF
>TRBV27|TRBJ2-1
CASSSPLRGSSYNEQFF
>TRBV5-6|TRBJ1-2
CASSFDGETNYGYTF
>TRBV6-5|TRBJ2-7
CASSYSNLGTGSEQYF
>TRBV7-9|TRBJ1-6
CASSSEGLGSPLHF
>TRBV12-3/TRBV12-4|TRBJ2-1
CASSRDQVLEQFF
>TRBV12-3/TRBV12-4|TRBJ1-1
CASTPNGVNTEAFF
>TRBV7-9|NA
CASGQLGTRFPETQYF
>TRBV10-2|TRBJ1-5
CASSESTRQPQHF
>TRBV3-1|TRBJ1-5
CASSQDLGSLEPQHF
>TRBV6-1|TRBJ1-2
CASSETPAGLYGYTF
>TRBV28|TRBJ2-3
CASSSHIAGAGGDTQYF
>TRBV4-3|TRBJ2-3
CASSQVPPGLNTQYF
>TRBV10-3|TRBJ1-2
CAISESPLLGEDYGYTF
>TRBV7-8|TRBJ2-3
CASSPTGGLKTDTQYF
>TRBV5-1|TRBJ2-2
CASSLVGSNTGELFF
>TRBV27|TRBJ1-4
CASKDDATNEKLFF
>TRBV6-1|TRBJ1-1
CASLRTALSEAFF
>TRBV5-4|TRBJ1-6
CASSLGGGPVNSPLHF
>TRBV20-1|TRBJ2-7
CSASAGQFSEAYEQYF
>TRBV5-1|TRBJ1-4
CASSVSGYGNEKLFF
>TRBV9|TRBJ2-3
CASSHPTSSGGGDTQYF
>TRBV12-3/TRBV12-4|TRBJ1-1
CASRGGGLNTEAFF
>TRBV29-1|NA
CSVEDHERGIGNEQYF
>TRBV2|TRBJ2-3
CASSGGNTQYF
>TRBV12-3/TRBV12-4|TRBJ2-1
CASSLGQGALNEQFF
>TRBV6-5|TRBJ2-7
CASSSKAGGPGYEQYF
>TRBV28|TRBJ2-1
CASSFAGGGGNEQFF
>TRBV15|TRBJ1-4
CATSRDVVGKLFF
>TRBV7-2|NA
CASSLSVKGFSETQYF
>TRBV7-9|TRBJ1-2
CASSKTERANYGYTF
>TRBV6-5|TRBJ2-5
CASSYDRVEETQYF
>TRBV4-3|TRBJ2-1
CASSQEGWLAGGFEEQFF